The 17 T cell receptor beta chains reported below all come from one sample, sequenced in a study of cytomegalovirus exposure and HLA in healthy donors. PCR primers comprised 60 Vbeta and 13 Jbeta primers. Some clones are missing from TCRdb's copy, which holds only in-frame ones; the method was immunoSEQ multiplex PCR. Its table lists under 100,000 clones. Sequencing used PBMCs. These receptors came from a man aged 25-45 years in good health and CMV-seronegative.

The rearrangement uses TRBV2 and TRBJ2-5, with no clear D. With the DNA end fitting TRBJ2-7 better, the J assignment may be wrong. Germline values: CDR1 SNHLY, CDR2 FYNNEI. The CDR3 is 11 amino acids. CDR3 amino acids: CASRRSSEQYF. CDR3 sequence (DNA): TGTGCCAGCAGGCGCAGTAGCGAGCAGTACTTC.

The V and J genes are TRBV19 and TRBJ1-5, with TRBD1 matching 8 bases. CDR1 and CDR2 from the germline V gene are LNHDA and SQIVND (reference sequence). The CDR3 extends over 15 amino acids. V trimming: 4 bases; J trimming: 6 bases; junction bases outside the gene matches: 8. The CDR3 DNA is TGTGCCAGTAGTAAACTCGACAGGGGAGGTCAGCCCCAGCATTTT. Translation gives CASSKLDRGGQPQHF.

The CDR3 region is CASSRGQTNTEAFF. For the CDR3, the DNA is TGCGCCAGCAGCCGGGGACAGACGAACACTGAAGCTTTCTTT. This chain uses TRBV5-1 with TRBJ1-1; 7 bases are a match to TRBD1. Trimming took 4 bases from V and 1 from J; bases not matched to a gene: 4. The germline V gene has CDR1 SGHRS and CDR2 YFSETQ. The CDR3 spans 14 residues.

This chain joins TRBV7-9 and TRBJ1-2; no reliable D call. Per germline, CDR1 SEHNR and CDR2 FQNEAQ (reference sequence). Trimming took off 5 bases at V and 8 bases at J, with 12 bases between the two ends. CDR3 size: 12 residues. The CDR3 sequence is CASSPSEWGYTF. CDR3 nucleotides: TGTGCCAGCAGCCCCTCTGAGTGGGGCTACACCTTC. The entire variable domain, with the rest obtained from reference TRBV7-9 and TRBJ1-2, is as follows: DTGVSQNPRHKITKRGQNVTFRCDPISEHNRLYWYRQTLGQGPEFLTYFQNEAQLEKSRLLSDRFSAERPKGSFSTLEIQRTEQGDSAMYLCASSPSEWGYTFGSGTRLTVV.

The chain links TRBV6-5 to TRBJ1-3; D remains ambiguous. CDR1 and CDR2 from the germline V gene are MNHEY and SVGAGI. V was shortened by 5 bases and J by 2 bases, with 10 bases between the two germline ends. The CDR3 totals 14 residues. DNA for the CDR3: TGTGCCAGCAGTGCCGGGGAGGCTGGAAACACCATATATTTT. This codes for CASSAGEAGNTIYF.

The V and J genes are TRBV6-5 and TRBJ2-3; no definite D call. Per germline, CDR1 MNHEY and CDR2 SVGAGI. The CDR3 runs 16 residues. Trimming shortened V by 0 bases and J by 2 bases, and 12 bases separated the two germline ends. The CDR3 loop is CASSYSRRVDTDTQYF. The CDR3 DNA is TGTGCCAGCAGTTACTCGAGGAGAGTCGACACAGATACGCAGTATTTT.

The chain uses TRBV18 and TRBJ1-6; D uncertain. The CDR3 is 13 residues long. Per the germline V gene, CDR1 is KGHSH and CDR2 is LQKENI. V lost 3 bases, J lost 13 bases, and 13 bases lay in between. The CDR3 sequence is CASSPSGNSPLHF. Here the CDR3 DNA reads TGTGCCAGCTCACCTTCAGGAAACTCGCCCCTCCACTTT.

CDR3 sequence reads: CASSGTGGWIPETQYF. The DNA of the CDR3 is TGTGCCAGTAGTGGGACAGGGGGTTGGATTCCAGAGACCCAGTACTTC. The chain is built from TRBV19 and TRBJ2-5; TRBD1 matches at 11 bases. Germline V gene lookup returns CDR1 LNHDA and CDR2 SQIVND (reference sequence). This CDR3 has 16 amino acids. V gave up 5 bases and J gave up 4 bases; unmatched junction bases: 9.

CDR3 loop: CASSLDYSSGNTIYF. CDR3 in DNA: TGCGCCAGCAGCTTGGATTACAGCTCTGGAAACACCATATATTTT. The V and J genes are TRBV5-1 and TRBJ1-3; D unclear. Germline values: CDR1 SGHRS, CDR2 YFSETQ. This CDR3 spans 15 amino acids. The V and J ends lost 0 bases and 0 bases respectively, with 7 bases between them. Full variable domain (outside the CDR3, taken from reference TRBV5-1 and TRBJ1-3): KAGVTQTPRYLIKTRGQQVTLSCSPISGHRSVSWYQQTPGQGLQFLFEYFSETQRNKGNFPGRFSGRQFSNSRSEMNVSTLELGDSALYLCASSLDYSSGNTIYFGEGSWLTVV.

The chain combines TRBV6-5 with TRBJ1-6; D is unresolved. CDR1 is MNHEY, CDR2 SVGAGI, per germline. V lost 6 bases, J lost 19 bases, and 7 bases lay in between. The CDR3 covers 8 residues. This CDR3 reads CASSPPHF. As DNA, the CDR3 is TGTGCCAGCAGCCCCCCTCACTTT.

The CDR3 here is CASTDPQETQYF. For the CDR3, the DNA is TGTGCCAGCACTGACCCACAAGAGACCCAGTACTTC. V gene TRBV2 combines with J gene TRBJ2-5; D call uncertain. The V end lost 7 bases, the J end lost 2 bases, and 8 bases lay between the germline ends. This CDR3 contains 12 residues. The V gene's germline CDR1 is SNHLY and CDR2 FYNNEI.

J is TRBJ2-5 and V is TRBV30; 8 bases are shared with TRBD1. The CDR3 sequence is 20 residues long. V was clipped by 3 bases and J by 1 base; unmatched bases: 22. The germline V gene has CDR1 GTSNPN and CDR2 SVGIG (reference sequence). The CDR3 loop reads CAWSPPWARGQGSGQETQYF. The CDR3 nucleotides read TGTGCCTGGAGCCCCCCATGGGCCAGGGGGCAGGGTAGCGGCCAAGAGACCCAGTACTTC.

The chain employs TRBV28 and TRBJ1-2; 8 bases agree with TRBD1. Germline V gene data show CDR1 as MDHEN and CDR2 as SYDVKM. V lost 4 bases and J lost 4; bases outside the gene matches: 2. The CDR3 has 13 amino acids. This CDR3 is CASSSGQGYGYTF. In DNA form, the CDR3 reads TGTGCCAGCAGTTCCGGACAGGGCTATGGCTACACCTTC.

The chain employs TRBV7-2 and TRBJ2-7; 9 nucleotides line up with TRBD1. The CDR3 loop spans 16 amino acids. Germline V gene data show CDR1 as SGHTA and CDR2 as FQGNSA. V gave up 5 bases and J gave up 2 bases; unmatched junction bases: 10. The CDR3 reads CASSRLGQGRTYEQYF. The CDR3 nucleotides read TGTGCCAGCAGCCGGTTGGGACAGGGTCGAACCTACGAGCAGTACTTC. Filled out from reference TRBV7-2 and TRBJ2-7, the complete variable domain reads GAGVSQSPSNKVTEKGKDVELRCDPISGHTALYWYRQSLGQGLEFLIYFQGNSAPDKSGLPSDRFSAERTGGSVSTLTIQRTQQEDSAVYLCASSRLGQGRTYEQYFGPGTRLTVT.

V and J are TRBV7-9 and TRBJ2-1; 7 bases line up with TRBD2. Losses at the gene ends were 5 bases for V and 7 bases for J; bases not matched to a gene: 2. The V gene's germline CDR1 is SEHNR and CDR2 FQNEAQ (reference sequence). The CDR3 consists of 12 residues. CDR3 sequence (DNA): TGTGCCAGCAGCCGGACTAGAAATGAGCAGTTCTTC. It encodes CASSRTRNEQFF.

The CDR3 DNA reads as TGTGCCAGCAGCGCCGGGACTAGCGTATACTACGAGCAGTACTTC. Its translation: CASSAGTSVYYEQYF. The gene calls are TRBV6-5 and TRBJ2-7, with 10 bases matching TRBD2. V was clipped by 6 bases and J by 3 bases; unmatched bases: 8. Germline assignment: CDR1 MNHEY and CDR2 SVGAGI. The CDR3 spans 15 residues.

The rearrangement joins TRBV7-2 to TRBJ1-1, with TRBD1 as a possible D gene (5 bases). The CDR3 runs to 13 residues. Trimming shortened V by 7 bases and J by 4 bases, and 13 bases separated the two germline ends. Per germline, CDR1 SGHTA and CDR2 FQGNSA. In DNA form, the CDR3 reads TGTGCCAGCACCCAACCGGGGGTCACTGAAGCTTTCTTT. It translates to CASTQPGVTEAFF.